The T cell receptor beta chain under discussion was sequenced for a study of Graves' ophthalmopathy and Graves' hyperthyroidism. Trimming took 2 bases from V and 5 from J, leaving 15 bases between them. The CDR3 runs 15 residues. This clonotype was counted between two and nine times. The TCR beta CDR3 regions underwent amplification from RNA transcripts. Scientists carried out first-round RT-PCR using HTBI primers and then a second-round multiplex PCR. TCRdb ran MiXCR on the multiplex PCR reads and lists one entry per CDR3 protein. The table has hundreds of thousands of distinct CDR3 sequences, just over 40% seen once.

This TCR came from an adult man with Graves' ophthalmopathy. The material sequenced was peripheral blood. The gene calls are TRBV12-3 or TRBV12-4 and TRBJ1-2; maybe TRBD1 (5 bases). The DNA of the CDR3 is TGTGCCAGCAGTTTAAGGGACGGAATAATATATGGCTACACCTTC. This sequence encodes CASSLRDGIIYGYTF.